This TCR beta chain appears in the sequencing data of a study of T cells in localized non-small cell lung cancer. Study results and caveats: Uninvolved adjacent lung showed higher T cell clonality than tumor.

Method: immunoSEQ multiplex PCR; TCRdb's copy keeps in-frame clones and lacks some. The data show almost 40,000 clones, with 86% seen just once and less than 6.5% held by the top ten. V was clipped by 11 bases and J by 0 bases, with 20 bases between them. The V gene's germline CDR1 is SNHLY and CDR2 FYNNEI. The CDR3 contains 17 residues. Of note for this clone: Its antigen remains unidentified.

The sequence came from a male donor at least 60 years old with stage II lung adenocarcinoma. Sequenced here: peripheral blood mononuclear cells, sampled before any cancer treatment. V gene TRBV2 combines with J gene TRBJ2-6; D gene ambiguous. In DNA, the CDR3 is TGTGCCGCAACCTCAGGCGCCCTTAGCTCTGGGGCCAACGTCCTGACTTTC. This codes for CAATSGALSSGANVLTF.